This TCR beta chain was sequenced in a study of identical twins. Worth noting for this clonotype: As yet, its antigen is unknown.

Findings of the study overall: Twins shared beta out-of-frame sequences in excess, but this excess was weaker.

Germline CDR1 is SGHDT and CDR2 is YYEEEE. CDR3 length equals 12 residues. The germline V and J ends were trimmed by 2 bases and 10 bases, with 12 bases remaining between them. TCRdb ran MiXCR on the 5' RACE reads and lists one entry per CDR3 protein. The top ten clones hold about 0.93% of a sample with about 520,000 distinct CDR3 sequences, approximately 22% of them seen once. These sequences were also reported in another study, on T cells expressing NK-cell markers.

The source is a woman aged 18-29 years in good health. V is TRBV5-6 and J is TRBJ2-5, with D uncertain. The sample comprised CD4+ T cells sorted from blood. The CDR3 coding sequence is TGTGCCAGCAGCTTAGGCCGCGTCGGCCAGTACTTC. Translated, it gives CASSLGRVGQYF. The full variable domain, completed using reference TRBV5-6 and TRBJ2-5, is DAGVTQSPTHLIKTRGQQVTLRCSPKSGHDTVSWYQQALGQGPQFIFQYYEEEERQRGNFPDRFSGHQFPNYSSELNVNALLLGDSALYLCASSLGRVGQYFGPGTRLLVL.